The clone carrying this T cell receptor (beta chain) was found many times. Antigen: not known. These data belong to a study of CD8 T cells in ankylosing spondylitis. Study-level findings and limits: Blood from ankylosing spondylitis patients appeared to carry a characteristic eight-variant TCR beta motif. Prior work had noted some motif variants in reactive arthritis blood and synovial fluid. Significant enrichment of disease-linked clones was reportedly seen in matched ankylosing spondylitis synovial fluid. Researchers report that disease-linked clones proved CD8+ and relatively rare in peripheral blood.

Making use of molecular barcodes, quantitative 5'-RACE generated TCR beta libraries. One entry per CDR3 protein, called by TCRdb with MiXCR from the 5' RACE reads. The top ten hold under 4.5% of the sample, which has roughly 490,000 distinct CDR3 sequences, approximately 5% seen once. Per germline, CDR1 SGHTA and CDR2 FQGNSA. The ends were cut back, 8 bases at V and 4 bases at J, with 9 bases in the middle. The CDR3 has 12 amino acids. Sequences were obtained from blood, either unsorted or a sorted T cell fraction (not recorded which). V is TRBV7-2 and J is TRBJ2-1; no reliable D call. This TCR was sampled from a male donor with ankylosing spondylitis. The CDR3 reads CASADRYNEQFF. In nucleotides, the CDR3 is TGTGCCAGCGCGGACCGTTACAATGAGCAGTTCTTC.